This entry describes one TCR beta chain. This clonotype appeared a single time. This receptor's antigen is unknown. No per-base quality is available; no much larger clone lies one base away. The junction shows trimming of 4 bases on V and 5 bases on J, and the gene matches do not reach 13 bases of it. CDR1 and CDR2, per the germline V gene, are ENHRY and SYGVKD. The CDR3 goes from the cysteine to the phenylalanine over 17 residues. Of the read, only the CDR3 DNA is kept; its 51 bases are in frame from base 1. Preparation of the library involved PCR. Sequencing used an Illumina HiSeq 2500. To reduce PCR and sequencing biases, unique molecular identifiers were built into the TCR beta cDNA libraries. Every 1 to 10 million input T cells yielded 500,000 or so cDNA molecules, meaning each molecule approximated one T cell. The patient libraries were prepared and sequenced using the same protocol as the earlier healthy control dataset. Within a given batch, samples were prepared together, multiplexed and sequenced on the same HiSeq lane. For the original study's pipeline: MIGEC handled the raw barcoded reads, throwing out single-read molecular identifier groups before consensus assembly and CDR3 extraction. Clonotype tables were post-analysed with VDJtools, normalizing diversity by down-sampling all datasets to the smallest sample size. In repertoire overlap clustering, CDR3 amino acid sequences, but not nucleotide sequences, were matched to correct batch-related cross-sample contamination. The public reads were reanalyzed by TCRdb: fastp trimming at Q25, MiXCR alignment, in-frame beta chains only. Every entry covers one CDR3 protein and lists the most common genes and DNA from its rows. V and J calls and clone size were set by TCRdb, not the authors. Within this sample are some 890,000 distinct CDR3 sequences, with 53% of them counted one time only. The leading ten clones occupy 4.6% of the sample.

The sample originates from a study of post-analysis software for immune sequencing data (dated by TCRdb to between 2014 and 2016). About the full investigation: Disease courses on record covered relapsing-remitting, secondary progressive and progressive-relapsing multiple sclerosis, though some patients had no subtype annotation. Patient repertoires were compared against roughly 11 previously published healthy control repertoires from donors aged roughly 6 to 26 years. A subset of samples was prepared in parallel using single-end sample barcoding, then pooled and co-amplified after Illumina adapter ligation. Overall results and qualifications from the work: The multiple sclerosis patient group was slightly younger than the control group. Multiple sclerosis patients had significantly lower normalized Chao1 diversity than controls, a result that suggests substantial peripheral T-cell clonal expansion. Strong co-clustering of samples prepared in the same batch was shown by direct clustering with F measure, prompting a batch-effect correction. Significantly higher frequencies in patients than in controls were found for roughly 5 TRBV segments, including TRBV5-6, TRBV5-1 and TRBV20-1.

TCR beta repertoires were profiled from peripheral blood of approximately 13 young patients with multiple sclerosis to demonstrate the VDJtools post-analysis software. The multiple sclerosis patients were children and adolescents between roughly 6 and 16 years of age. The chain employs TRBV10-3 and TRBJ2-7; 11 bases in the junction line up with TRBD2. The sequencing sample was made of blood. The clonotype comes from a girl aged 10 to 17 with multiple sclerosis. The DNA sequence follows: TGTGCCATCAGTGGCTATATTGCCGGGACTAGCGGAGACGAGCAGTACTTC. It translates as CAISGYIAGTSGDEQYF.